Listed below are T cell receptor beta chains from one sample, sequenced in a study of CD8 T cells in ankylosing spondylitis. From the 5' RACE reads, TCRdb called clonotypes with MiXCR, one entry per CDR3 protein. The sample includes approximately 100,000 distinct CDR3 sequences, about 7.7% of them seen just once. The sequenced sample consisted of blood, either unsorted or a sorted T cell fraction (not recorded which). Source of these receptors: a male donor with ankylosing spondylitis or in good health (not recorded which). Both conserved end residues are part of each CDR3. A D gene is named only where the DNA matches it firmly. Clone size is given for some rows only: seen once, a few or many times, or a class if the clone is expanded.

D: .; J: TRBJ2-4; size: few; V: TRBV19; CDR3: CASSVGVLAKNIQYF; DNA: TGTGCCAGTAGCGTTGGGGTCTTAGCCAAAAACATTCAGTACTTC
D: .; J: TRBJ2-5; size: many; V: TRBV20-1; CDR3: CSALASYQETQYF; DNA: TGCAGTGCCCTAGCATCGTACCAAGAGACCCAGTACTTC
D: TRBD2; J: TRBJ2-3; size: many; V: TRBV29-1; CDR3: CSVGRGGRTDTQYF; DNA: TGCAGCGTTGGGCGGGGGGGACGCACAGATACGCAGTATTTT
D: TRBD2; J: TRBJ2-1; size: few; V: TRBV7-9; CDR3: CASSGGLGVIYNEQFF; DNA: TGTGCCAGCAGTGGGGGACTAGGAGTCATATACAATGAGCAGTTCTTC
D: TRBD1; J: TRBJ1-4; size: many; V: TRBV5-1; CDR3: CASSLAGQSGAYEKLFF; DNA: TGCGCCAGCAGCTTGGCGGGACAGTCGGGGGCGTATGAAAAACTGTTTTTT
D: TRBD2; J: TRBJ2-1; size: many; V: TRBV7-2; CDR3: CASSLVGGGSFNEQFF; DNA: TGTGCCAGCAGCTTAGTCGGGGGGGGTTCTTTCAATGAGCAGTTCTTC
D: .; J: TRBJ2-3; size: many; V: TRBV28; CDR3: CASSLFLDTQYF; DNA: TGTGCCAGCAGTTTATTTCTAGATACGCAGTATTTT
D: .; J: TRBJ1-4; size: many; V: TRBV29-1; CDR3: CSVEKGGGDENLFF; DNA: TGCAGCGTTGAGAAGGGAGGAGGCGATGAAAACCTGTTTTTT
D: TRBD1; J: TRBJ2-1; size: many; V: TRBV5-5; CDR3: CASSFRDRTYNEQFF; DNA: TGTGCCAGCAGCTTCCGGGACAGGACCTACAATGAGCAGTTCTTC
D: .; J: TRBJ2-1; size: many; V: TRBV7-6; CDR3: CASSLAPGSYNEQFF; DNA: TGTGCCAGCAGCTTAGCGCCTGGGTCCTACAATGAGCAGTTCTTC
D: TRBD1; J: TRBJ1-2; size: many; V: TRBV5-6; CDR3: CASSFSGGRFRGYTF; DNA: TGTGCCAGCAGCTTCTCAGGGGGCCGGTTTCGTGGCTACACCTTC
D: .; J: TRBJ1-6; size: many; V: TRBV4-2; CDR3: CASSPTGSNSPLHF; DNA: TGTGCCAGCAGCCCTACAGGGAGTAATTCACCCCTCCACTTT
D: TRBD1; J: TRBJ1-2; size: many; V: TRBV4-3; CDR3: CASSQKPPGQGNYGYTF; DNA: TGCGCCAGCAGCCAGAAACCTCCGGGACAGGGAAACTATGGCTACACCTTC
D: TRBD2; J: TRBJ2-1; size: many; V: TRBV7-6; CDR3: CASSLPSGMDEQFF; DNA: TGTGCCAGCAGCTTACCTAGCGGGATGGATGAGCAGTTCTTC
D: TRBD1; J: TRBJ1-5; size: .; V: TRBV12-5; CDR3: CASGPLGRGPYQPQHF; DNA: TGTGCTAGTGGTCCCCTGGGGAGGGGGCCCTATCAGCCCCAGCATTTT
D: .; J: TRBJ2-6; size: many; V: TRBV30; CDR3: CAWSVRGLRKISGANVLTF; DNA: TGTGCCTGGAGTGTACGGGGACTCCGTAAGATCTCTGGGGCCAACGTCCTGACTTTC
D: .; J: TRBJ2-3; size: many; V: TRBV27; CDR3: CASSPTLNTHYF; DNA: TGTGCCAGCAGTCCAACCTTGAATACGCATTATTTT
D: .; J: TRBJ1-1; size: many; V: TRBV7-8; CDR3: CASIPGQIGTEAFF; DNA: TGTGCCAGCATCCCGGGCCAAATCGGGACTGAAGCTTTCTTT